Below, 20 T cell receptor beta chains from the same sample are listed, as sequenced in a study of naive and memory T cell subsets. Both TRBC1 and TRBC2 were covered by a beta constant-region primer of two equimolar oligonucleotides. The ligated cDNA underwent four PCR rounds using SP2 and nested alpha and beta constant-region primers. TCRdb analysed the UMI-ligation and nested PCR reads with MiXCR anew, one entry per CDR3 protein. The table has some 82,000 distinct CDR3 sequences, about 9.9% seen once. The sequenced sample was naive CD8+ T cells from blood. All receptors derive from a human donor in good health.

Only a few counts were recorded for this clonotype. The chain employs TRBV2 and TRBJ2-1, with D tentatively TRBD1 (5 bases). The V end lost 3 bases, the J end lost 5 bases, and 5 bases lay between the germline ends. CDR1 and CDR2 (germline): SNHLY, FYNNEI. The CDR3 totals 12 residues. The CDR3 DNA is TGTGCCAGCAGTGACAGGGACAATGAGCAGTTCTTC. This encodes CASSDRDNEQFF.

The chain combines TRBV27 with TRBJ1-1, with D perhaps matching TRBD1 (5 bases). Germline V gives CDR1 MNHEY, CDR2 SMNVEV (reference sequence). The CDR3 runs 14 residues. V was cut by 2 bases and J by 3 bases, with 10 bases left in between. The CDR3, as DNA: TGTGCCAGCAGTTTAAATCGGGGGTACACTGAAGCTTTCTTT. Amino acid sequence: CASSLNRGYTEAFF.

Many counts were recorded for this clonotype. V gene TRBV27 combines with J gene TRBJ2-4, with 8 bases matching TRBD2. This CDR3 region has 14 residues. Germline CDR1 and CDR2: MNHEY and SMNVEV (reference sequence). The V segment lost 5 bases and the J segment 8 bases; nucleotides outside the gene matches: 8. The CDR3, as DNA: TGTGCCAGCAGTCCCCGACTAGCGAGAGACATTCAGTACTTC. Residues: CASSPRLARDIQYF.

This clonotype was counted between two and nine times. The CDR3 nucleotides read TGCAGCGTTGCCGGGACAGGGATTTTGGGCGAGCAGTACTTC. Its translation: CSVAGTGILGEQYF. The rearrangement links TRBV29-1 to TRBJ2-7, with 9 bases identical to TRBD1. The germline gives CDR1 SQVTM, CDR2 ANQGSEA. The CDR3 runs 14 residues. V gave up 4 bases and J gave up 6 bases; unmatched junction bases: 10.

The genes are TRBV4-1 and TRBJ2-2; D ambiguous. Germline CDR1 MGHRA, CDR2 YSYEKL. Trimming left V 0 bases short and J 0 bases short, with 5 bases between. CDR3 length equals 15 residues. In nucleotides, the CDR3 is TGCGCCAGCAGCCAAGAATATACGAACACCGGGGAGCTGTTTTTT. This translates into CASSQEYTNTGELFF.

This clonotype was observed a few times. The chain joins TRBV27 to TRBJ2-7; D assignment may be TRBD1 or TRBD2 (5 bases each). Trimming pared 8 bases from V and 0 bases from J, leaving 14 bases between. Germline V gene data show CDR1 as MNHEY and CDR2 as SMNVEV (reference sequence). CDR3 length: 14 amino acids. For the CDR3, the DNA is TGTGCCAGCCGGGACCTCAGTAACTCCTACGAGCAGTACTTC. Its protein is CASRDLSNSYEQYF.

This clonotype was counted ten times or more. V and J are TRBV20-1 and TRBJ2-5, with D tentatively TRBD1 (5 bases). The V end lost 0 bases, the J end lost 1 base, and 9 bases lay between the germline ends. The CDR3 totals 14 residues. Germline loops: CDR1 DFQATT, CDR2 SNEGSKA (reference sequence). CDR3 nucleotides: TGCAGTGCTAGAGATGGGCAGGGCCAAGAGACCCAGTACTTC. Translation: CSARDGQGQETQYF.

The V and J genes are TRBV27 and TRBJ2-1; D gene ambiguous. V lost 2 bases, J lost 7 bases, and 18 bases lay in between. CDR1 MNHEY and CDR2 SMNVEV come from the germline V gene (reference sequence). The CDR3 spans 16 residues. CDR3: CASSLLGPHAGNEQFF. The CDR3 nucleotides read TGTGCCAGCAGTTTACTCGGTCCCCACGCTGGAAATGAGCAGTTCTTC.

This sequence joins TRBV5-1 and TRBJ2-7; D is perhaps TRBD1 (6 bases). The V and J ends lost 4 bases and 2 bases respectively, with 13 bases between them. This CDR3 is built from 14 residues. Germline assignment: CDR1 SGHRS and CDR2 YFSETQ. DNA for the CDR3: TGCGCCAGCAGCGAACACAGGGTCCCCTACGAGCAGTACTTC. As protein: CASSEHRVPYEQYF. Using reference TRBV5-1 and TRBJ2-7 for the parts outside the CDR3, the full variable domain is KAGVTQTPRYLIKTRGQQVTLSCSPISGHRSVSWYQQTPGQGLQFLFEYFSETQRNKGNFPGRFSGRQFSNSRSEMNVSTLELGDSALYLCASSEHRVPYEQYFGPGTRLTVT.

This clonotype came up a few times. This rearrangement joins TRBV4-3 to TRBJ2-1, with 10 bases aligning to TRBD2. J was trimmed by 8 bases and V by 4 bases; bases with no gene match: 8. Germline assignment: CDR1 LGHNA and CDR2 YSLEER. This CDR3 comprises 15 residues. CDR3 in DNA: TGCGCCAGCAGCCCAGCGGGACTAGCGTCAGATGAGCAGTTCTTC. This translates into CASSPAGLASDEQFF.

This clonotype was counted only a few times. The chain carries TRBV28 and TRBJ2-1; 11 nucleotides match TRBD2. The CDR3 spans 15 residues. Germline lookup yields CDR1 MDHEN and CDR2 SYDVKM. V shed 6 bases, J shed 9 bases, and the junction held 10 bases outside the gene matches. The CDR3 loop is CASSPLAGEDAEQFF. The CDR3 coding sequence is TGTGCCAGCAGCCCACTAGCGGGAGAAGACGCTGAGCAGTTCTTC.

A few counts support this clonotype. This chain joins TRBV6-5 and TRBJ1-1; D is possibly TRBD1 (5 bases). Trimming shortened V by 2 bases and J by 4 bases, and 11 bases separated the two germline ends. CDR1 and CDR2 (germline): MNHEY, SVGAGI. This CDR3 has 14 residues. CDR3 DNA: TGTGCCAGCAGTTACGGGCTGGGGCGCACTGAAGCTTTCTTT. It is translated as CASSYGLGRTEAFF.

J is TRBJ2-1 and V is TRBV4-1; maybe TRBD1 (6 bases). The CDR3 is 15 amino acids. CDR1 and CDR2 from the germline V gene are MGHRA and YSYEKL. Trimming removed 3 bases at V and 12 bases at J, with 21 bases between. CDR3 in amino acids: CASSHPTGVPHWQFF. Here the CDR3 DNA reads TGCGCCAGCAGCCACCCGACAGGCGTTCCTCATTGGCAGTTCTTC.

This rearrangement joins TRBV10-3 to TRBJ1-1; 8 bases line up with TRBD1. Germline CDR1 ENHRY, CDR2 SYGVKD. Unmatched junction bases numbered 4, after V lost 4 bases and J lost 3 bases. CDR3 length: 14 amino acids. DNA for the CDR3: TGTGCCATCAGTGGATACAGGGGGGACACTGAAGCTTTCTTT. It codes for CAISGYRGDTEAFF.

This clonotype was counted ten times or more. The rearrangement uses TRBV2 and TRBJ2-1, with 9 bases identical to TRBD2. Germline V gives CDR1 SNHLY, CDR2 FYNNEI. The J segment lost 3 bases and the V segment lost 7 bases, leaving 4 bases of the junction unmatched. The CDR3 extends over 14 amino acids. The CDR3 nucleotides read TGTGCCAGCACCGGGACTAGCAACTACAATGAGCAGTTCTTC. Residues: CASTGTSNYNEQFF.

This clonotype was recorded a few times. J is TRBJ2-3 and V is TRBV6-6; TRBD2 agrees at 8 bases. Trimming took 6 bases from V and 1 from J; bases not matched to a gene: 6. CDR1 and CDR2 (germline): MNHNY, SVGAGI (reference sequence). This CDR3 has 15 residues. Written as DNA, the CDR3 is TGTGCCAGCAGCGGAGGGACTAGTCGCACAGATACGCAGTATTTT. It translates to CASSGGTSRTDTQYF.

This clonotype was seen a few times. J is TRBJ2-1 and V is TRBV2; TRBD2 is a possible D gene (6 bases). The CDR3 is 17 residues long. Germline V gene sequence: CDR1 SNHLY, CDR2 FYNNEI. V was clipped by 6 bases and J by 3 bases, with 21 bases between them. The CDR3 spells CASSGNPISGNYNEQFF. CDR3 coding DNA: TGTGCCAGCAGCGGAAACCCGATTAGCGGAAACTACAATGAGCAGTTCTTC. Full variable domain (outside the CDR3, taken from reference TRBV2 and TRBJ2-1): EPEVTQTPSHQVTQMGQEVILRCVPISNHLYFYWYRQILGQKVEFLVSFYNNEISEKSEIFDDQFSVERPDGSNFTLKIRSTKLEDSAMYFCASSGNPISGNYNEQFFGPGTRLTVL.

This clonotype was counted between two and nine times. The chain employs TRBV12-3 or TRBV12-4 and TRBJ2-2; D not certain. The V end lost 6 bases, the J end lost 4 bases, and 9 bases lay between the germline ends. The CDR3 covers 13 residues. The CDR3 region is CASRKGFTGELFF. The CDR3 bases are TGTGCCAGCAGGAAGGGTTTCACCGGGGAGCTGTTTTTT.

This sequence joins TRBV7-7 and TRBJ1-4; D gene ambiguous. There are 14 residues in the CDR3. Germline values: CDR1 SSHAT, CDR2 FNYEAQ (reference sequence). Trimming stripped 5 bases from V and 3 bases from J, with 10 bases between. The CDR3 region is CASSPVLANEKLFF. CDR3 in DNA: TGTGCCAGCAGCCCGGTCCTTGCTAATGAAAAACTGTTTTTT.

The V and J genes are TRBV29-1 and TRBJ1-2; 11 bases agree with TRBD1. The V and J ends lost 7 bases and 4 bases, in that order; junction bases with no gene match: 5. Germline V gene data show CDR1 as SQVTM and CDR2 as ANQGSEA. There are 13 residues in the CDR3. CDR3 nucleotides: TGCAGCGGGGGGGACAGGGGGGCCTATGGCTACACCTTC. It specifies CSGGDRGAYGYTF.